This entry lists 27 T cell receptor beta chains sequenced from one sample in a study of type 1 and type 2 diabetes patients. Genomic DNA was the PCR template. A primer set of 30 forward and 13 reverse primers amplified the CDR3. TCRdb ran MiXCR on the multiplex PCR reads and lists one entry per CDR3 protein. The sample includes a few hundred thousand distinct CDR3 sequences, around 47% of them seen just once. The sequencing sample was made of peripheral blood mononuclear cells (PBMCs). Receptors originate from a man in his late teens or twenties with type 2 diabetes.

This clonotype has a handful of counts. The chain combines TRBV27 with TRBJ2-7; D is perhaps TRBD1 (6 bases). V lost 4 bases, J lost 3 bases, and 16 bases lay in between. The CDR3 is 15 residues long. Germline V gene lookup returns CDR1 MNHEY and CDR2 SMNVEV (reference sequence). CDR3 region: CASSSTGDGNYEQYF. CDR3 coding DNA: TGTGCCAGCAGTTCGACAGGCGACGGGAACTACGAGCAGTACTTC.

This clonotype was detected only a few times. V and J are TRBV6-2 or TRBV6-3 and TRBJ2-3; 9 nucleotides agree with TRBD1. CDR3 length: 14 amino acids. Per germline, CDR1 MNHEY and CDR2 SVGEGT. With V trimmed by 6 bases and J by 5 bases, 6 bases remained unmatched. In DNA form, the CDR3 reads TGTGCCAGCAGCGTACAGGGGGCAGGAGATACGCAGTATTTT. It encodes CASSVQGAGDTQYF.

The V call is TRBV10-3, the J call TRBJ2-3; tentative D call: TRBD1 (5 bases). Per germline, CDR1 ENHRY and CDR2 SYGVKD. V shed 10 bases and J shed 4 bases, with 18 bases lying between them. This CDR3 has 14 amino acids. The CDR3 reads CASSSAGRADTQYF. DNA of the CDR3: TGTGCCAGCTCATCCGCAGGGCGCGCAGATACGCAGTATTTT.

The rearrangement links TRBV6-6 to TRBJ2-7; 8 bases are a match to TRBD1. CDR3 size: 15 residues. Unmatched junction bases numbered 8, after V lost 7 bases and J lost 0 bases. The germline V gene encodes CDR1 MNHNY and CDR2 SVGAGI (reference sequence). The CDR3 protein is CASIQGGTGSYEQYF. The CDR3 DNA reads TGTGCCAGCATTCAAGGGGGGACAGGCTCCTACGAGCAGTACTTC.

Points on this clonotype: At one boundary the junction diverges from the germline segment, which might be a read error. The rearrangement uses TRBV6-5 and TRBJ2-7, with 10 bases identical to TRBD2. The CDR3 length is 12 residues. Germline V gene data show CDR1 as MNHEY and CDR2 as SVGAGI. The CDR3 loop reads CASSPGLATWHF. The CDR3 DNA follows: TGTGCCAGCAGCCCGGGACTAGCGACGTGGCACTTC.

The chain recombines TRBV10-1 with TRBJ2-1, with 7 bases fitting TRBD1. Trimming took 4 bases from V and 0 from J; bases not matched to a gene: 12. Germline loops: CDR1 WNHNN, CDR2 SYGVQD (reference sequence). The CDR3 length is 18 residues. The CDR3 protein is CASSARGGKGNSYNEQFF. The CDR3 DNA is TGCGCCAGCAGTGCTCGAGGGGGCAAGGGGAACTCCTACAATGAGCAGTTCTTC.

This clonotype appeared a few times. The chain carries TRBV7-3 and TRBJ2-7; a weak D match, TRBD2 (6 bases). This CDR3 has 13 residues. With 4 bases removed from V and 2 bases from J, the gap between germline ends came to 9 bases. Germline assignment: CDR1 SGHTA and CDR2 FQGTGA. DNA for the CDR3: TGTGCCAGCAGCTCCGGGGGTACCTACGAGCAGTACTTC. Its translation: CASSSGGTYEQYF.

This clonotype was detected only a few times. V is TRBV7-3 and J is TRBJ2-5; 7 nucleotides align to TRBD1. This CDR3 is 14 amino acids long. With 4 bases clipped from V and 2 bases from J, the junction kept 4 bases outside the gene matches. CDR1 and CDR2 from the germline V gene are SGHTA and FQGTGA. The DNA for the CDR3 is TGTGCCAGCAGCTATGGGACAGATCAAGAGACCCAGTACTTC. This gives the protein CASSYGTDQETQYF. The complete variable domain, with remaining parts taken from reference TRBV7-3 and TRBJ2-5, reads GAGVSQTPSNKVTEKGKYVELRCDPISGHTALYWYRQSLGQGPEFLIYFQGTGAADDSGLPNDRFFAVRPEGSVSTLKIQRTERGDSAVYLCASSYGTDQETQYFGPGTRLLVL.

For this clonotype: At one end the junction does not follow the germline gene, possibly because of a read error. The rearrangement joins TRBV19 to TRBJ1-6; 8 bases are a match to TRBD1. Germline V lookup: CDR1 LNHDA, CDR2 SQIVND (reference sequence). This CDR3 spans 14 amino acids. The CDR3 coding sequence is TGTGCCAGCAGTATGGACAGGGACAATTCACCCCTCCACTTT. Amino acids: CASSMDRDNSPLHF.

The rearrangement uses TRBV5-1 and TRBJ2-5, with D hard to call. In germline, CDR1 is SGHRS, CDR2 YFSETQ. This CDR3 has 15 residues. V shed 2 bases and J shed 0 bases, with 11 bases lying between them. CDR3 in amino acids: CASSFLGRYQETQYF. The CDR3 DNA sequence: TGCGCCAGCAGCTTTCTAGGAAGGTACCAAGAGACCCAGTACTTC. Based on the CDR3 plus reference TRBV5-1 and TRBJ2-5, the full variable domain is KAGVTQTPRYLIKTRGQQVTLSCSPISGHRSVSWYQQTPGQGLQFLFEYFSETQRNKGNFPGRFSGRQFSNSRSEMNVSTLELGDSALYLCASSFLGRYQETQYFGPGTRLLVL.

The table lists this clonotype with a few counts. The rearrangement links TRBV6-1 to TRBJ2-1; TRBD2 might be the D (5 bases). This CDR3 contains 14 residues. With 3 bases removed from V and 8 bases from J, the gap between germline ends came to 14 bases. Germline CDR1 and CDR2: MNHNS and SASEGT. Here the CDR3 reads CASSDVGAVDEQFF. For the CDR3, the DNA is TGTGCCAGCAGTGATGTGGGAGCCGTCGATGAGCAGTTCTTC.

The table lists this clonotype with a few counts. The chain combines TRBV30 with TRBJ1-6; no clear D. The CDR3 is made up of 15 amino acids. Germline lookup yields CDR1 GTSNPN and CDR2 SVGIG (reference sequence). Trimming stripped 4 bases from V and 5 bases from J, with 15 bases between. CDR3 loop: CAWISSDTHNSPLHF. The CDR3 DNA sequence: TGTGCCTGGATTTCAAGCGACACCCATAATTCACCCCTCCACTTT.

This clonotype was detected once. The chain couples TRBV4-1 to TRBJ1-1; D unclear. Looked up from germline, CDR1 is MGHRA and CDR2 is YSYEKL. The CDR3 is made up of 15 amino acids. The V gene lost 3 bases and the J gene lost 4 bases, with 15 bases spanning the gap. CDR3 in DNA: TGCGCCAGCAGCCATATTGGGCGTCTGAGCACTGAAGCTTTCTTT. Translating it yields CASSHIGRLSTEAFF.

J is TRBJ1-2 and V is TRBV2; no definite D call. Germline V gene data show CDR1 as SNHLY and CDR2 as FYNNEI. The V end lost 10 bases, the J end lost 6 bases, and 18 bases lay between the germline ends. This CDR3 is 13 amino acids long. The CDR3 is CATLGRQADGYTF. In DNA form, the CDR3 reads TGTGCCACCTTAGGACGGCAGGCGGATGGCTACACCTTC.

The rearrangement links TRBV10-3 to TRBJ2-3, with D possibly being TRBD1 (6 bases). This CDR3 contains 16 residues. The ends were cut back, 3 bases at V and 0 bases at J, with 13 bases in the middle. Germline V gives CDR1 ENHRY, CDR2 SYGVKD. Here the CDR3 reads CAISDWAGTSTDTQYF. In nucleotides, the CDR3 is TGTGCCATCAGTGACTGGGCAGGGACAAGCACAGATACGCAGTATTTT.

The genes are TRBV14 and TRBJ2-1, with 9 nucleotides matching TRBD2. Losses at the gene ends were 1 base for V and 6 bases for J; bases not matched to a gene: 13. The V gene's germline CDR1 is SGHDN and CDR2 FVKESK. The CDR3 has 18 amino acids. The CDR3 bases are TGTGCCAGCAGCCAAGCGCATTTAGCGGGAGTCGTGCGCAATGAGCAGTTCTTC. It yields the protein CASSQAHLAGVVRNEQFF.

This chain joins TRBV20-1 and TRBJ2-7; D is unclear. The CDR3 is 13 amino acids. V shed 6 bases and J shed 1 base, with 13 bases lying between them. The germline V gene has CDR1 DFQATT and CDR2 SNEGSKA (reference sequence). DNA of the CDR3: TGCAGTGCGCGGAATCGCCGATCCTACGAGCAGTACTTC. The encoded protein is CSARNRRSYEQYF.

This clonotype occurred once. The chain employs TRBV5-4 and TRBJ1-5; D gene uncertain. CDR3 length: 13 amino acids. The V end lost 0 bases, the J end lost 5 bases, and 6 bases lay between the germline ends. In germline, CDR1 is SGHNT, CDR2 YYREEE (reference sequence). CDR3 DNA sequence: TGTGCCAGCAGCTTGGACAGATATCAGCCCCAGCATTTT. Amino acids: CASSLDRYQPQHF.

This clonotype was seen a handful of times. V and J are TRBV19 and TRBJ2-2, with D perhaps TRBD1 or TRBD2 (6 bases each). V lost 3 bases and J 6 bases, leaving 17 bases between the germline ends. CDR1 LNHDA and CDR2 SQIVND come from the germline V gene (reference sequence). The length of the CDR3 is 16 residues. The CDR3 sequence: CASSMLGGGGSGELFF. CDR3 in DNA: TGTGCCAGTAGTATGTTAGGAGGGGGTGGATCCGGGGAGCTGTTTTTT.

This clonotype was seen a handful of times. V gene TRBV12-3 or TRBV12-4 combines with J gene TRBJ1-1; D is uncertain. V was pared by 8 bases and J by 6 bases, with 10 bases between. CDR3 size: 11 residues. The DNA of the CDR3 is TGTGCCAGCGCTAGAGAGGCTGAAGCTTTCTTT. This encodes CASAREAEAFF.

V is TRBV7-2 and J is TRBJ2-5, with a weak D call TRBD1 (7 bases). Trimming pared 1 base from V and 4 bases from J, leaving 10 bases between. CDR1 and CDR2 (germline): SGHTA, FQGNSA. The CDR3 extends over 14 amino acids. The CDR3 loop is CASSLDQGGETQYF. The CDR3 DNA reads as TGTGCCAGCAGCTTAGATCAGGGGGGAGAGACCCAGTACTTC.

The chain couples TRBV7-9 to TRBJ2-5; TRBD2 might be the D (7 bases). The length of the CDR3 is 15 residues. The V end was cut by 4 bases, the J end by 0 bases, with 12 bases between. CDR1 SEHNR and CDR2 FQNEAQ come from the germline V gene (reference sequence). CDR3 sequence reads: CASSSTGGHQETQYF. The CDR3 DNA reads as TGTGCCAGCAGCTCTACCGGGGGGCACCAAGAGACCCAGTACTTC.

This clonotype was detected ten times or more. The chain uses TRBV15 and TRBJ1-5, with 8 bases lining up with TRBD1. V shed 0 bases and J 7 bases; nucleotides not matched to a gene: 2. There are 14 residues in the CDR3. Germline loops: CDR1 LNHNV, CDR2 YYDKDF (reference sequence). The CDR3 sequence: CATSRDRTGQPQHF. In DNA form, the CDR3 reads TGTGCCACCAGCAGAGATCGGACAGGGCAGCCCCAGCATTTT. The full variable domain, in which reference TRBV15 and TRBJ1-5 provide the parts outside the CDR3, is DAMVIQNPRYQVTQFGKPVTLSCSQTLNHNVMYWYQQKSSQAPKLLFHYYDKDFNNEADTPDNFQSRRPNTSFCFLDIRSPGLGDTAMYLCATSRDRTGQPQHFGDGTRLSIL.

CDR3: CASSRLAGTGELFF. In DNA, the CDR3 is TGTGCCAGCTCACGACTAGCGGGAACCGGGGAGCTGTTTTTT. J is TRBJ2-2 and V is TRBV18; 11 bases are shared with TRBD2. The V gene end was trimmed by 4 bases and the J gene end by 5 bases; junction bases not matched to a gene: 0. Germline V gives CDR1 KGHSH, CDR2 LQKENI. This CDR3 has 14 residues.

The J gene is TRBJ1-2, the V gene TRBV7-6, with 7 bases lining up with TRBD1. The V and J ends lost 0 bases and 7 bases, in that order; junction bases with no gene match: 5. CDR1 and CDR2 from the germline V gene are SGHVS and FNYEAQ. The CDR3 contains 14 residues. DNA of the CDR3: TGTGCCAGCAGCTTAGCAGGGGGCGCGGGTGGCTACACCTTC. Residues: CASSLAGGAGGYTF.

The J gene is TRBJ1-2, the V gene TRBV20-1; D perhaps matches TRBD1 (5 bases). V was cut by 3 bases and J by 5 bases, with 16 bases left in between. CDR1 is DFQATT, CDR2 SNEGSKA, per germline (reference sequence). The length of the CDR3 is 14 residues. CDR3 in amino acids: CSASRDGTQYGYTF. In nucleotides, the CDR3 is TGCAGTGCTAGCCGGGACGGTACGCAATATGGCTACACCTTC.

This chain links TRBV20-1 with TRBJ1-1; 7 nucleotides line up with TRBD1. Germline V gene data show CDR1 as DFQATT and CDR2 as SNEGSKA (reference sequence). CDR3 length: 11 residues. Trimming cost V 1 base and J 7 bases; bases outside gene matches: 0. CDR3: CSARGDSEAFF. Written as DNA, the CDR3 is TGCAGTGCTAGAGGGGACAGTGAAGCTTTCTTT.